The 18 T cell receptor beta chains below come from one sample, sequenced in a study of cytomegalovirus exposure and HLA in healthy donors. The PCR employed 60 Vbeta primers together with 13 Jbeta primers. Assay: immunoSEQ multiplex PCR; the TCRdb copy retains only in-frame clones and omits some. The table includes some 66,000 clones, more than 70% detected once. Sequencing was performed on PBMCs. The receptors stem from a middle-aged man in good health and CMV-seronegative.

The chain uses TRBV29-1 and TRBJ2-5; TRBD1 aligns across 7 bases. V was pared by 6 bases and J by 5 bases, with 9 bases of the junction left unmatched. The length of the CDR3 is 13 residues. CDR1 and CDR2 from the germline V gene are SQVTM and ANQGSEA. The CDR3 DNA reads TGCAGCGTGACAGGGAATGGGGCGGAGACCCAGTACTTC. It yields the protein CSVTGNGAETQYF.

Here the CDR3 reads CASSNYPGTEDDGSFF. For the CDR3, the DNA is TGTGCCAGCAGTAATTACCCCGGGACAGAGGACGATGGGTCTTTCTTT. The chain combines TRBV28 with TRBJ1-1; 7 bases fit TRBD1. CDR1 is MDHEN and CDR2 is SYDVKM in the germline V gene. V shed 5 bases, J shed 12 bases, and the junction held 21 bases outside the gene matches. The length of the CDR3 is 16 residues. Variable domain in full (rest from reference TRBV28 and TRBJ1-1): DVKVTQSSRYLVKRTGEKVFLECVQDMDHENMFWYRQDPGLGLRLIYFSYDVKMKEKGDIPEGYSVSREKKERFSLILESASTNQTSMYLCASSNYPGTEDDGSFFGQGTRLTVV.

The chain uses TRBV9 and TRBJ1-2; possible D gene TRBD1, 5 bases. Trimming left V 0 bases short and J 0 bases short, with 15 bases between. This CDR3 comprises 17 residues. From germline, CDR1 is SGDLS and CDR2 YYNGEE. This chain's CDR3 is CASSVAGKSNSNYGYTF. In DNA, the CDR3 is TGTGCCAGCAGCGTAGCAGGGAAGTCCAACTCTAACTATGGCTACACCTTC.

V and J are TRBV6-5 and TRBJ2-7; D may be TRBD1 (6 bases). CDR1 and CDR2 (germline): MNHEY, SVGAGI. This CDR3 has 15 amino acids. The V and J ends lost 4 bases and 2 bases respectively, with 15 bases between them. DNA for the CDR3: TGTGCCAGCAGTTCCCCGCGGGCAGGGGCCTACGAGCAGTACTTC. It specifies CASSSPRAGAYEQYF.

This chain connects TRBV10-1 to TRBJ2-2, with 7 bases lining up with TRBD2. This CDR3 region has 13 residues. CDR1 and CDR2 (germline): WNHNN, SYGVQD (reference sequence). After removal of 8 bases from V and 7 bases from J, the junction contained 7 bases not matched to a gene. In nucleotides, the CDR3 is TGCGCCAGCTCCGGGACTAACGTCGGGGAGCTGTTTTTT. It encodes CASSGTNVGELFF.

In this sample, this clone turned up a few times. The chain employs TRBV5-1 and TRBJ2-7, with a possible D match to TRBD2 (6 bases). V lost 0 bases, J lost 0 bases, and 10 bases lay in between. CDR1 is SGHRS, CDR2 YFSETQ, per germline. The CDR3 runs 15 residues. CDR3 protein: CASSLVDGSSYEQYF. The CDR3 DNA reads as TGCGCCAGCAGCTTGGTTGACGGGAGCTCCTACGAGCAGTACTTC.

There are a few counts of this clone. The V and J genes are TRBV5-5 and TRBJ2-5, with D tentatively TRBD2 (6 bases). The CDR3 sequence is 19 residues long. V was cut by 2 bases and J by 7 bases, with 30 bases left in between. The V gene's germline CDR1 is SGHKS and CDR2 YYEKEE (reference sequence). DNA of the CDR3: TGTGCCAGCAGCTTTCTCCTTGGGGGGAGCAGCACATCGTCGGGGACCCAGTACTTC. This sequence encodes CASSFLLGGSSTSSGTQYF.

The chain couples TRBV6-6 to TRBJ1-1, with D perhaps TRBD1 (5 bases). V was shortened by 4 bases and J by 4 bases, with 13 bases between the two germline ends. Looked up from germline, CDR1 is MNHNY and CDR2 is SVGAGI (reference sequence). The CDR3 is made up of 14 amino acids. CDR3 region: CASSFTGASTEAFF. CDR3 nucleotide sequence: TGTGCCAGCAGTTTTACAGGAGCGTCCACTGAAGCTTTCTTT.

The chain recombines TRBV5-1 with TRBJ2-1, with 11 nucleotides matching TRBD2. Germline values: CDR1 SGHRS, CDR2 YFSETQ. V lost 1 base and J lost 3; bases outside the gene matches: 15. The length of the CDR3 is 20 residues. CDR3 bases: TGCGCCAGCAGCTTGAGGAGGCCTAGCGGGAGGACACAACGCTACAATGAGCAGTTCTTC. Translated, it gives CASSLRRPSGRTQRYNEQFF.

V gene TRBV2 combines with J gene TRBJ2-3; 9 nucleotides match TRBD2. Germline V CDR1 and CDR2: SNHLY, FYNNEI. The CDR3 is made up of 15 amino acids. Losses at the gene ends were 4 bases for V and 2 bases for J; bases not matched to a gene: 4. CDR3 nucleotides: TGTGCCAGCAGTGCGGGGACTAGCAACACAGATACGCAGTATTTT. Translation gives CASSAGTSNTDTQYF.

The rearrangement links TRBV19 to TRBJ2-1; D possibly corresponds to TRBD2 (5 bases). V gave up 10 bases and J gave up 2 bases, with 18 bases separating them. This CDR3 spans 15 amino acids. Germline CDR1 and CDR2: LNHDA and SQIVND (reference sequence). The CDR3 spells CATRMSSLPYNEQFF. CDR3 coding DNA: TGTGCCACCCGTATGTCTAGCCTACCCTACAATGAGCAGTTCTTC.

The chain employs TRBV15 and TRBJ1-3; D uncertain. In germline, CDR1 is LNHNV, CDR2 YYDKDF (reference sequence). The V gene lost 0 bases and the J gene lost 0 bases, with 3 bases spanning the gap. This CDR3 is 14 amino acids long. CDR3 sequence: CATSRDLSGNTIYF. CDR3 in DNA: TGTGCCACCAGCAGAGACCTCTCTGGAAACACCATATATTTT.

In nucleotides, the CDR3 is TGTGCCAGCAGCTCCACAGGGAACACTGAAGCTTTCTTT. It translates to CASSSTGNTEAFF. The chain is built from TRBV9 and TRBJ1-1, with a possible D match to TRBD1 (5 bases). Germline V lookup: CDR1 SGDLS, CDR2 YYNGEE. The V end lost 4 bases, the J end lost 1 base, and 8 bases lay between the germline ends. The length of the CDR3 is 13 residues.

The rearrangement joins TRBV15 to TRBJ2-1, with 7 bases that match TRBD1. V dropped 0 bases and J dropped 6; count of bases not matched to a gene: 2. CDR3 length: 14 amino acids. CDR1 is LNHNV and CDR2 is YYDKDF in the germline V gene (reference sequence). The CDR3 region is CATSRDPGGNEQFF. Written as DNA, the CDR3 is TGTGCCACCAGCAGAGACCCAGGGGGCAATGAGCAGTTCTTC.

This chain connects TRBV4-2 to TRBJ1-4; D is undetermined. Deletions cut 0 bases from V and 7 bases from J, with 21 bases between. Germline CDR1 reads LGHNA; CDR2 reads YNFKEQ. There are 18 residues in the CDR3. The CDR3 sequence is CASSQERARGAGGEKLFF. CDR3 in DNA: TGTGCCAGCAGCCAAGAAAGGGCCCGGGGAGCTGGCGGTGAAAAACTGTTTTTT.

The chain links TRBV11-2 to TRBJ2-1, with D possibly matching TRBD1 (6 bases). V dropped 4 bases and J dropped 5 bases, with 15 bases sitting between them. This CDR3 spans 15 amino acids. Germline lookup yields CDR1 SGHAT and CDR2 FQNNGV. The CDR3 sequence is CASSSTPGQNNEQFF. The CDR3 DNA reads as TGTGCCAGCAGCTCCACTCCGGGACAAAACAATGAGCAGTTCTTC.

Note on this clone: The sample carries other DNA sequences with the same CDR3. The chain uses TRBV5-1 and TRBJ2-5, with 11 bases lining up with TRBD1. Trimming removed 2 bases from V and 5 bases from J; junction bases left unmatched: 5. The germline V gene has CDR1 SGHRS and CDR2 YFSETQ. There are 15 residues in the CDR3. The CDR3 here is CASSLAGTGGETQYF. CDR3 in DNA: TGCGCCAGCAGCTTAGCCGGGACAGGGGGGGAGACCCAGTACTTC.

The rearrangement links TRBV18 to TRBJ2-7; TRBD1 matches at 8 bases. CDR3 length equals 15 residues. Germline CDR1 reads KGHSH; CDR2 reads LQKENI. J lost 9 bases, V lost 3 bases, and 13 bases had no gene match. The CDR3 coding sequence is TGTGCCAGCTCACCCGGACAGGGAAAAGGACGAGGGCAGTACTTC. The encoded protein is CASSPGQGKGRGQYF.